These 8 T cell receptor beta chains were all obtained from the same sample, sequenced in a study of blood T cells in healthy people across ages. Primers used in a second PCR of about 6 to 11 cycles were a sample-barcoded 5' primer and a J-beta primer mix. TCRdb processed the 5' RACE reads anew with MiXCR; each CDR3 protein has one entry. This repertoire shows 800,000 to 1,000,000 distinct CDR3 sequences, 40% to 60% found once; its top ten account for around 15%. Sequencing was performed on blood. Source of these receptors: a man younger than 45 in good health.

Details on this clonotype: One end of the junction does not line up with germline, which may come from a read error. The chain carries TRBV15 and TRBJ1-5; no definite D call. Germline CDR1 LNHNV, CDR2 YYDKDF (reference sequence). The CDR3 is made up of 13 amino acids. CDR3 protein: CATSRDVNQLQHF. As DNA, the CDR3 is TGTGCCACCAGCAGAGATGTCAATCAGCTCCAGCATTTT.

The chain has TRBV6-2 or TRBV6-3 and TRBJ2-7, with D unclear. The DNA end lines up better with TRBJ2-4; the J call may be wrong. This CDR3 is built from 13 residues. Germline CDR1 is MNHEY and CDR2 is SVGEGT. Here the CDR3 DNA reads TGTGCCAGCAGTGACGGGCAGAAAAACATTCAGTACTTC. It translates to CASSDGQKNIQYF.

V is TRBV29-1 and J is TRBJ2-7; tentative D call: TRBD1 (6 bases). The CDR3 is 14 amino acids. V shed 6 bases and J shed 0 bases, with 15 bases lying between them. Germline values: CDR1 SQVTM, CDR2 ANQGSEA. The CDR3 sequence: CSVIQQGSSYEQYF. CDR3 in DNA: TGCAGCGTCATCCAACAGGGAAGCTCCTACGAGCAGTACTTC.

As concerns this clonotype: Mismatch with germline at one junction end may stem from a read error. The gene calls are TRBV20-1 and TRBJ2-3; 11 nucleotides align to TRBD1. The germline V gene encodes CDR1 DFQATT and CDR2 SNEGSKA (reference sequence). CDR3 length equals 15 residues. Here the CDR3 DNA reads TGCAGTGCTCCCCGGGGGGACAGGGGGACAGATAAGCAGTATTTT. Amino acid sequence: CSAPRGDRGTDKQYF.

This clonotype was observed a single time. V and J are TRBV12-3 or TRBV12-4 and TRBJ1-4; TRBD1 aligns across 11 bases. This CDR3 spans 15 amino acids. J was trimmed by 0 bases and V by 11 bases; bases with no gene match: 5. CDR3 loop: CAVGTGGTTNEKLFF. In DNA, the CDR3 is TGTGCCGTTGGGACAGGGGGTACAACTAATGAAAAACTGTTTTTT.

On this clonotype: Mismatch with germline at one junction end may stem from a read error. This chain links TRBV7-7 with TRBJ1-5; the match to TRBD1 covers 7 bases. The CDR3 has 15 amino acids. Germline CDR1 is SSHAT and CDR2 is FNYEAQ (reference sequence). The CDR3 sequence is CASRTDRPQDQPQHF. The CDR3 bases are TGTGCTAGCAGGACGGACAGGCCCCAAGATCAGCCCCAGCATTTT. The full variable domain, in which reference TRBV7-7 and TRBJ1-5 provide the parts outside the CDR3, is GAGVSQSPRYKVTKRGQDVTLRCDPISSHATLYWYQQALGQGPEFLTYFNYEAQPDKSGLPSDRFSAERPEGSISTLTIQRTEQRDSAMYRCASRTDRPQDQPQHFGDGTRLSIL.

The chain couples TRBV6-1 to TRBJ1-6, with a possible D match to TRBD1 (6 bases). There are 14 residues in the CDR3. Per the germline V gene, CDR1 is MNHNS and CDR2 is SASEGT. V was shortened by 7 bases and J by 7 bases, with 14 bases between the two germline ends. CDR3 sequence: CASTGGQRNSPLHF. CDR3 nucleotides: TGTGCCAGCACCGGGGGGCAGCGGAATTCACCCCTCCACTTT.

Remarks on this clonotype: A much larger clone lies one base from this, so it may be a read error. This chain uses TRBV28 with TRBJ2-5; no clear D gene. V gave up 7 bases and J gave up 9 bases, with 15 bases separating them. Germline V lookup: CDR1 MDHEN, CDR2 SYDVKM. The CDR3 runs to 12 residues. CDR3 protein: CASTRTGRAQYF. CDR3 nucleotides: TGTGCCAGCACCCGGACCGGACGGGCCCAGTACTTC.